This TCR beta chain was captured by sequencing in a study of T-cell memory formation after mild COVID-19. Study-level results: Shrinking CD4+ clones resided mostly in CM and EM, and CD8+ ones in EMRA.

The germline gives CDR1 MNHEY, CDR2 SVGAGI. V lost 6 bases and J lost 4, with 13 bases in between. The CDR3 covers 13 residues. TCRdb fed the 5' RACE reads into MiXCR, producing one record per CDR3 protein. Of about 130,000 distinct CDR3 sequences listed, roughly 6% were seen once; the top ten hold approximately 2.1%. Concerning this clonotype itself: What it binds is not known.

Sequencing input: PBMCs or a T cell subset sorted from them (not recorded which). The V gene is TRBV6-5, the J gene TRBJ2-7; maybe TRBD1 (5 bases). The source is an adult woman who had mild COVID-19 (a few samples of this study predate the infection). Cell type and time point are not known. The CDR3 loop is CASSIDSKYEQYF. Written as DNA, the CDR3 is TGTGCCAGCAGCATCGACAGTAAATACGAGCAGTACTTC.